The TCR beta chain under discussion was sequenced for a study of cytomegalovirus exposure and HLA in healthy donors. This clone has just a few counts. The PCR had 60 Vbeta and 13 Jbeta primers. Generated by immunoSEQ multiplex PCR, the TCRdb table keeps only in-frame clones and is missing some. The sample has under 65,000 clones, approximately 82% seen once. Donors in the study were healthy people who gave bone marrow. The CDR3 extends over 12 amino acids. V was trimmed by 5 bases and J by 0 bases, leaving 8 bases between them. Germline V lookup: CDR1 GTSNPN, CDR2 SVGIG (reference sequence). Material for sequencing was PBMCs. This receptor was obtained from a young woman in good health and CMV-seronegative. V is TRBV30 and J is TRBJ2-7, with D perhaps matching TRBD2 (5 bases). DNA of the CDR3: TGTGCCTGGTGGGCGGGCTCCTACGAGCAGTACTTC. Translating it yields CAWWAGSYEQYF. The full variable domain, its missing parts supplied by reference TRBV30 and TRBJ2-7, is SQTIHQWPATLVQPVGSPLSLECTVEGTSNPNLYWYRQAAGRGLQLLFYSVGIGQISSEVPQNLSASRPQDRQFILSSKKLLLSDSGFYLCAWWAGSYEQYFGPGTRLTVT.